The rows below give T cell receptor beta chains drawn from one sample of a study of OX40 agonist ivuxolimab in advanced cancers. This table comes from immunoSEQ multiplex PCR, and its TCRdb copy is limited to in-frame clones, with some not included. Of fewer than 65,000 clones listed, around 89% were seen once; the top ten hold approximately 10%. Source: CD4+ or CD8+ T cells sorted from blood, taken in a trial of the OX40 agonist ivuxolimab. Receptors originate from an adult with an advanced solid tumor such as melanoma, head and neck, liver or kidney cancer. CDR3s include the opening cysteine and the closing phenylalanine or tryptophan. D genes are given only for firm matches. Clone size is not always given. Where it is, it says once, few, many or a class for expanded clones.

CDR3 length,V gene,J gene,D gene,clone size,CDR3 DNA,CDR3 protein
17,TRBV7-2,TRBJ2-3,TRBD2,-,TGTGCCAGCAGCCTAAGACTAGCGGGGGGGTGGATGAATACGCAGTATTTT,CASSLRLAGGWMNTQYF
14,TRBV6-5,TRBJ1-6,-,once,TGTGCCAGCAGTTACGCAGGGAGTAGGTCACCCCTCCACTTT,CASSYAGSRSPLHF
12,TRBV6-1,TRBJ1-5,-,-,TGTGCCAGCAAGGAAGGGATGGGGCCCCAGCATTTT,CASKEGMGPQHF
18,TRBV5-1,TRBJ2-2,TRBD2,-,TGCGCCAGCAGCTTGGCCCTGACTAGCGGGATTCACACCGGGGAGCTGTTTTTT,CASSLALTSGIHTGELFF
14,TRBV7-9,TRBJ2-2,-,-,TGTGCCAGCAGCTCTGGGACCCACACCGGGGAGCTGTTTTTT,CASSSGTHTGELFF
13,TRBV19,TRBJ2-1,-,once,TGTGCCAGTAAAATTAGAATTACGAATGAGCAGTTCTTC,CASKIRITNEQFF
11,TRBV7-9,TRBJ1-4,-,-,TGTGCCAGCAGTCTACGGGAAAAACTGTTTTTT,CASSLREKLFF
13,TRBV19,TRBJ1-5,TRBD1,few,TGTGCCAGTAGCCGGACAGGGGGTCAGCCCCAGCATTTT,CASSRTGGQPQHF
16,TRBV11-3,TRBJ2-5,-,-,TGTGCCAGCAGCTTAGGGACCCTGGACCAGCAAGAGACCCAGTACTTC,CASSLGTLDQQETQYF
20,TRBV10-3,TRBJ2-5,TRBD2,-,TGTGCCATCAGCCACCCCTATGGGACTAGCGGGGGGTCCTCCCAAGAGACCCAGTACTTC,CAISHPYGTSGGSSQETQYF
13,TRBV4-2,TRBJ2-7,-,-,TGTGCCAGCAGCTCCGGGGGAACCTACGAGCAGTACTTC,CASSSGGTYEQYF
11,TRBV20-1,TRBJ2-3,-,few,TGCAGTGCTAGAGGAGGAGATACGCAGTATTTT,CSARGGDTQYF
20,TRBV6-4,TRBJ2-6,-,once,TGTGCCAGCAGTGCCCTTACGGACAGCTTCCCCCTCTCTGGGGCCAACGTCCTGACTTTC,CASSALTDSFPLSGANVLTF
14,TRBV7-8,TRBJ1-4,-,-,TGTGCCAGCAGCTTGGGGGGAAATAATGAAAAACTGTTTTTT,CASSLGGNNEKLFF